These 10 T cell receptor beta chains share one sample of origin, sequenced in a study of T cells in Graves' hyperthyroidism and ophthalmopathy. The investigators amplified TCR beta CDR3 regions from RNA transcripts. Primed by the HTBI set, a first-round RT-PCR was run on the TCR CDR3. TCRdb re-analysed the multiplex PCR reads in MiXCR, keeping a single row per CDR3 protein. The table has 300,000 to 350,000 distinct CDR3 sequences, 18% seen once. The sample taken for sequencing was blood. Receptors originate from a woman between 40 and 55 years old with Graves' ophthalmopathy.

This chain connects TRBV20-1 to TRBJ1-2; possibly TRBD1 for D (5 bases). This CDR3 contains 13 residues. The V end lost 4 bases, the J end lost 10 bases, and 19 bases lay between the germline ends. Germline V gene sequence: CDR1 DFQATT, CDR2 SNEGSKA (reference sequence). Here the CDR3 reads CSATPGRSGDYTF. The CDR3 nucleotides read TGCAGTGCTACTCCGGGACGGTCGGGGGACTACACCTTC.

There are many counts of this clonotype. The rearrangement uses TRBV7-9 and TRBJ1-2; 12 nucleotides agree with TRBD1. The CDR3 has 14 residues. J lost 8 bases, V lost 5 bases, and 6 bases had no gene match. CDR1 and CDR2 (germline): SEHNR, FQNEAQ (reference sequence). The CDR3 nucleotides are TGTGCCAGCAGCCCCGGGACAGGGGGCGCGGGCTACACCTTC. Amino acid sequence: CASSPGTGGAGYTF.

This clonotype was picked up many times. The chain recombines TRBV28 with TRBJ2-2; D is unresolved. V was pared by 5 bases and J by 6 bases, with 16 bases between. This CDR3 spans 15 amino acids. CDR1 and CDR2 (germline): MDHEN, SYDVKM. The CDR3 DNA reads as TGTGCCAGCAGTAGTCGGCACATTCGGTCCGGGGAGCTGTTTTTT. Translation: CASSSRHIRSGELFF.

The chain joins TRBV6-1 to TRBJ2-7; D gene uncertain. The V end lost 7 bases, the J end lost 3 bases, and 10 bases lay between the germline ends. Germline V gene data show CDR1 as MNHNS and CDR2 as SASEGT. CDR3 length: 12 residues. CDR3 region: CASKGGYYEQYF. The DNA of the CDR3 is TGTGCCAGCAAGGGCGGTTACTACGAGCAGTACTTC.

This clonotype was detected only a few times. In DNA form, the CDR3 reads TGTGCCAGCAGCTTAGGCGCGACAGGGGGCCCAGAGACCCAGTACTTC. Its translation is CASSLGATGGPETQYF. The chain joins TRBV11-2 to TRBJ2-5; TRBD1 aligns across 10 bases. Germline CDR1 and CDR2: SGHAT and FQNNGV. This CDR3 has 16 amino acids. The junction had 6 bases not matched to a gene; V was cut back by 1 base and J by 4 bases.

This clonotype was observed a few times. Here the CDR3 reads CASSPAYKTDTQYF. In DNA, the CDR3 is TGTGCCAGCTCACCTGCATATAAAACAGATACGCAGTATTTT. The chain joins TRBV18 to TRBJ2-3; D unclear. The CDR3 is 14 residues long. Deletions cut 3 bases from V and 3 bases from J, with 10 bases between. Per germline, CDR1 KGHSH and CDR2 LQKENI.

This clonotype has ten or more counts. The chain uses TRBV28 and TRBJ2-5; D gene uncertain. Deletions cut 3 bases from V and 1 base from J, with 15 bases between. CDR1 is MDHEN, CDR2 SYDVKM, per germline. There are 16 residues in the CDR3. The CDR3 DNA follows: TGTGCCAGCAGTTTTGTGAGCGCCGACGCCCAAGAGACCCAGTACTTC. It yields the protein CASSFVSADAQETQYF.

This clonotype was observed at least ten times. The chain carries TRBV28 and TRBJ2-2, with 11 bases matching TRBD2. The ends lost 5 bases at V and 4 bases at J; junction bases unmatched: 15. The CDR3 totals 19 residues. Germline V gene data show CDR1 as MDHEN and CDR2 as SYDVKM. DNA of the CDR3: TGTGCCAGCAGTCCCTATAAGACTAGCGGGGAGCTCGCCACCGGGGAGCTGTTTTTT. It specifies CASSPYKTSGELATGELFF.

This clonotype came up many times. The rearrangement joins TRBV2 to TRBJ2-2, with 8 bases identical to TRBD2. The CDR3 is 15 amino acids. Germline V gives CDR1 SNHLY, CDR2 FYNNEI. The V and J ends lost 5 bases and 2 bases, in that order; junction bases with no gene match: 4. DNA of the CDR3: TGTGCCAGCAGTAACATAGCGGGAAACACCGGGGAGCTGTTTTTT. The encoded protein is CASSNIAGNTGELFF.

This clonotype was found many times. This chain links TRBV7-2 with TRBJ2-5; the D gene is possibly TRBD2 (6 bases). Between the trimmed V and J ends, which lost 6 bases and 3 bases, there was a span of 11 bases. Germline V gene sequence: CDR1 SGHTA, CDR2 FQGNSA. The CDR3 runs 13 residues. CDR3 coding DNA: TGTGCCAGCAGAAGTATAGCGGAAGAGACCCAGTACTTC. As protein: CASRSIAEETQYF.